One and the same sample provided the 9 T cell receptor beta chains below, sequenced in a study of blood T cell repertoires in COVID-19. Only in-frame clones appear in the TCRdb table, and some are missing; sequencing was by immunoSEQ multiplex PCR. The profile shows around 29,000 clones, 80% to 90% of them singletons. Sequences were obtained from peripheral blood. The source is a man between 60 and 70 years old with acute or convalescent COVID-19.

The CDR3: CASSPLPGQGRYGYTF. The CDR3 nucleotides read TGTGCCAGCAGCCCGCTACCGGGACAGGGGAGATATGGCTACACCTTC. The chain has TRBV7-9 and TRBJ1-2; TRBD1 aligns across 10 bases. The CDR3 sequence is 16 residues long. Per germline, CDR1 SEHNR and CDR2 FQNEAQ (reference sequence). The J segment lost 5 bases and the V segment lost 5 bases, leaving 11 bases of the junction unmatched.

This clone was counted once. The chain links TRBV5-1 to TRBJ2-1, with 11 nucleotides matching TRBD2. Germline V lookup: CDR1 SGHRS, CDR2 YFSETQ. J lost 2 bases, V lost 6 bases, and 4 bases had no gene match. The CDR3 sequence is 15 residues long. The CDR3 reads CASTSGGPTYNEQFF. CDR3 sequence (DNA): TGCGCCAGCACTAGCGGGGGGCCTACCTACAATGAGCAGTTCTTC.

The chain combines TRBV11-2 with TRBJ2-3, with 11 bases aligning to TRBD2. The CDR3 totals 17 residues. Germline CDR1 reads SGHAT; CDR2 reads FQNNGV. J lost 0 bases, V lost 2 bases, and 4 bases had no gene match. CDR3 loop: CASSLTSGSYSTDTQYF. CDR3 bases: TGTGCCAGCAGCTTAACTAGCGGGAGTTACAGCACAGATACGCAGTATTTT. Full variable domain (remainder filled in from reference TRBV11-2 and TRBJ2-3): EAGVAQSPRYKIIEKRQSVAFWCNPISGHATLYWYQQILGQGPKLLIQFQNNGVVDDSQLPKDRFSAERLKGVDSTLKIQPAKLEDSAVYLCASSLTSGSYSTDTQYFGPGTRLTVL.

In its sample, this clone was seen once. The chain employs TRBV29-1 and TRBJ2-1; the D gene is possibly TRBD2 (5 bases). Trimming took 6 bases from V and 4 from J, leaving 13 bases between them. Per germline, CDR1 SQVTM and CDR2 ANQGSEA. CDR3 size: 13 residues. Here the CDR3 reads CSVAATLYNEQFF. The CDR3 DNA reads TGCAGCGTAGCGGCCACGCTGTACAATGAGCAGTTCTTC.

The V gene is TRBV5-4, the J gene TRBJ2-5, with 8 bases that match TRBD2. CDR3 size: 14 residues. Germline V lookup: CDR1 SGHNT, CDR2 YYREEE (reference sequence). V lost 0 bases and J lost 2; bases outside the gene matches: 0. The CDR3 DNA follows: TGTGCCAGCAGCTTGGGACTAGCGCAAGAGACCCAGTACTTC. Its translation: CASSLGLAQETQYF.

CDR3 sequence: CASSLVTGLQETQYF. In DNA, the CDR3 is TGTGCCAGCAGCTTGGTGACAGGTTTGCAAGAGACCCAGTACTTC. This chain connects TRBV5-5 to TRBJ2-5; D perhaps matches TRBD1 (6 bases). Germline lookup yields CDR1 SGHKS and CDR2 YYEKEE (reference sequence). This CDR3 contains 15 residues. V lost 0 bases and J 2 bases, leaving 11 bases between the germline ends.

The genes are TRBV7-8 and TRBJ2-6, with 8 bases matching TRBD1. The length of the CDR3 is 19 residues. Germline-derived CDR1 and CDR2 are SGHVS and FQNEAQ. J lost 0 bases, V lost 1 base, and 8 bases had no gene match. The CDR3 loop is CASSLERGQVLSGANVLTF. The CDR3 DNA is TGTGCCAGCAGCTTAGAAAGGGGACAGGTTCTCTCTGGGGCCAACGTCCTGACTTTC.

The chain uses TRBV6-6 and TRBJ2-1; TRBD2 matches at 9 bases. Germline V gene sequence: CDR1 MNHNY, CDR2 SVGAGI (reference sequence). V shed 8 bases, J shed 5 bases, and the junction held 7 bases outside the gene matches. CDR3 length equals 14 residues. In DNA form, the CDR3 reads TGTGCCAGCGATGCACTAGCGGGTAACAATGAGCAGTTCTTC. Amino acid sequence: CASDALAGNNEQFF.

The J gene is TRBJ2-1, the V gene TRBV7-2, with TRBD2 as a possible D gene (6 bases). The length of the CDR3 is 13 residues. Germline V gene data show CDR1 as SGHTA and CDR2 as FQGNSA. V lost 7 bases, J lost 9 bases, and 16 bases lay in between. Written as DNA, the CDR3 is TGTGCCAGCATTCCCGTAGCGGCTGGTGAGCAGTTCTTC. Translating gives CASIPVAAGEQFF.